This is a list of T cell receptor beta chains from one sample in a study of blood T cell repertoires in COVID-19. The method was immunoSEQ multiplex PCR; TCRdb's version includes in-frame clones alone and lacks a portion of them. The profile shows about 180,000 clones, around 85% of them singletons. The sequenced sample was peripheral blood. These TCRs come from a person aged 65 to 85 with COVID-19, enrolled during active disease. The conserved cysteine and the conserved F or W are not part of the CDR3 here.

v_call	j_call	cdr3_aa
TRBV24-1	TRBJ2-2	ATSDLIGPRVNTGELF
TRBV6-2/TRBV6-3	TRBJ2-4	ASSYLAGGGIQY
TRBV18	TRBJ2-7	ASSPKTGTGSEQY
TRBV7-2	TRBJ2-1	ASSLGSSGPSYNEQF
TRBV28	TRBJ1-3	ASSLWAQSGNTIY
TRBV28	TRBJ2-7	ASRPGTSVYEQY
TRBV11-1	TRBJ1-1	ASSRSNTEAF
TRBV6-2/TRBV6-3	TRBJ2-5	ASSSQAPLRETQY
TRBV5-1	TRBJ2-3	ASSPRLAGALTTDTQY
TRBV19	TRBJ2-7	ASSIIATGTSSYEQY
TRBV28	TRBJ1-4	ASSLRDPGKLF
TRBV12-3/TRBV12-4	TRBJ1-2	ASSLGQNYGYT
TRBV11-2	TRBJ2-4	ASSLERVDIQY
TRBV7-6	TRBJ2-1	ASSPLGGAYNEQF